This T cell receptor beta chain was sequenced for a study of CD8 T cells in ankylosing spondylitis. Whole-study results and caveats: Disease-linked clones reportedly concentrated significantly in matched ankylosing spondylitis synovial fluid. Within ankylosing spondylitis blood, a TCR beta motif made up of roughly eight highly homologous variants appeared to be characteristic. With a CD8+ phenotype, disease-linked clones were relatively rare in peripheral blood.

Germline lookup yields CDR1 WSHSY and CDR2 SAAADI. The CDR3 totals 15 residues. The trim removed 3 bases at V and 4 bases at J, leaving 9 bases unmatched. Only a few counts were recorded for this clonotype. What it binds is unknown. With molecular barcodes, quantitative 5'-RACE was used to make the TCR beta libraries. TCRdb independently ran MiXCR on the 5' RACE reads; one entry per CDR3 protein. Here the sample spans about 210,000 distinct CDR3 sequences, about 7% being singletons. The J gene is TRBJ2-7, the V gene TRBV10-2, with TRBD2 matching over 7 bases. This sequence was found in a male donor with ankylosing spondylitis. The sequenced sample consisted of blood, either unsorted or a sorted T cell fraction (not recorded which). Written as DNA, the CDR3 is TGCGCCAGCAGTGAATGGGGCGGGAGTGGGTACGAGCAGTACTTC. It specifies CASSEWGGSGYEQYF.